Below, 26 T cell receptor beta chains from the same sample are listed, as sequenced in a study of T cell responses to AZD1222 COVID-19 vaccine. Some clones are missing from TCRdb's copy, which holds only in-frame ones; the method was immunoSEQ multiplex PCR. This table holds some 75,000 clones, more than 70% found once. The source was peripheral blood, collected on day 0 of AZD1222 vaccination. All receptors come from an adult in good health.

The V call is TRBV28, the J call TRBJ2-2; D gene ambiguous. CDR1 MDHEN and CDR2 SYDVKM come from the germline V gene. The CDR3 consists of 13 residues. The V end lost 4 bases, the J end lost 0 bases, and 3 bases lay between the germline ends. The CDR3: CASSSPNTGELFF. DNA for the CDR3: TGTGCCAGCAGTTCTCCGAACACCGGGGAGCTGTTTTTT.

This chain links TRBV2 with TRBJ2-5; D possibly corresponds to TRBD2 (6 bases). This CDR3 spans 13 amino acids. Between the trimmed V and J ends, which lost 1 base and 5 bases, there was a span of 8 bases. Germline loops: CDR1 SNHLY, CDR2 FYNNEI. The CDR3 reads CASSEDGGETQYF. DNA for the CDR3: TGTGCCAGCAGTGAAGATGGAGGGGAGACCCAGTACTTC. Using reference TRBV2 and TRBJ2-5 for the parts outside the CDR3, the full variable domain is EPEVTQTPSHQVTQMGQEVILRCVPISNHLYFYWYRQILGQKVEFLVSFYNNEISEKSEIFDDQFSVERPDGSNFTLKIRSTKLEDSAMYFCASSEDGGETQYFGPGTRLLVL.

This clone was seen just once. This chain uses TRBV5-1 with TRBJ1-5; D ambiguous. The CDR3 totals 13 residues. CDR1 is SGHRS and CDR2 is YFSETQ in the germline V gene. V lost 1 base to trimming and J lost 5 bases, with 7 bases between them. In DNA, the CDR3 is TGCGCCAGCAGCTTGACCGGGGATCAGCCCCAGCATTTT. Amino acids: CASSLTGDQPQHF.

The V and J genes are TRBV6-5 and TRBJ1-2; 10 bases are shared with TRBD1. In germline, CDR1 is MNHEY, CDR2 SVGAGI. CDR3 length equals 16 residues. Trimming removed 0 bases from V and 4 bases from J; junction bases left unmatched: 5. CDR3: CASSYSGTGATYGYTF. The DNA of the CDR3 is TGTGCCAGCAGTTACTCGGGGACAGGGGCCACCTATGGCTACACCTTC.

V and J are TRBV10-1 and TRBJ2-1; D is uncertain. V was trimmed by 0 bases and J by 2 bases, leaving 11 bases between them. The CDR3 runs 16 residues. The germline CDR1 and CDR2 sequences are WNHNN and SYGVQD (reference sequence). The CDR3 reads CASSESRPATYNEQFF. The CDR3 region has the DNA TGCGCCAGCAGTGAGTCTAGACCAGCCACCTACAATGAGCAGTTCTTC.

The genes are TRBV2 and TRBJ2-3; tentative D call: TRBD1 (6 bases). Germline V lookup: CDR1 SNHLY, CDR2 FYNNEI. V shed 6 bases and J shed 0 bases, with 31 bases lying between them. This CDR3 has 21 residues. CDR3 region: CASRGNRPTRGPANSTDTQYF. CDR3 DNA sequence: TGTGCCAGCAGGGGGAACAGACCGACCAGGGGCCCCGCGAATAGCACAGATACGCAGTATTTT. Drawing the rest from reference TRBV2 and TRBJ2-3, the complete variable domain is EPEVTQTPSHQVTQMGQEVILRCVPISNHLYFYWYRQILGQKVEFLVSFYNNEISEKSEIFDDQFSVERPDGSNFTLKIRSTKLEDSAMYFCASRGNRPTRGPANSTDTQYFGPGTRLTVL.

This clone showed up just a few times. The chain links TRBV11-2 to TRBJ2-5; TRBD2 agrees at 12 bases. V was pared by 3 bases and J by 4 bases, with 6 bases of the junction left unmatched. The length of the CDR3 is 16 residues. Germline V lookup: CDR1 SGHAT, CDR2 FQNNGV. CDR3: CASSLSRTSGIETQYF. The CDR3 DNA follows: TGTGCCAGCAGCTTGTCCCGGACTAGCGGGATAGAGACCCAGTACTTC. The full variable domain, with the rest looked up from reference TRBV11-2 and TRBJ2-5, is EAGVAQSPRYKIIEKRQSVAFWCNPISGHATLYWYQQILGQGPKLLIQFQNNGVVDDSQLPKDRFSAERLKGVDSTLKIQPAKLEDSAVYLCASSLSRTSGIETQYFGPGTRLLVL.

The chain joins TRBV19 to TRBJ1-5, with D possibly TRBD1 on 5 matching bases. Per germline, CDR1 LNHDA and CDR2 SQIVND (reference sequence). Trimming took off 2 bases at V and 1 base at J, with 9 bases between the two ends. The CDR3 has 15 amino acids. The CDR3 spells CASSISGGSNQPQHF. CDR3 nucleotides: TGTGCCAGTAGTATATCCGGGGGAAGCAATCAGCCCCAGCATTTT.

The V call is TRBV10-1, the J call TRBJ1-1, with D perhaps matching TRBD1 (6 bases). Per the germline V gene, CDR1 is WNHNN and CDR2 is SYGVQD (reference sequence). This CDR3 region has 14 residues. V was pared by 6 bases and J by 1 base, with 12 bases between. DNA of the CDR3: TGCGCCAGCAGAGCCGGGGGGGCGAACACTGAAGCTTTCTTT. This sequence encodes CASRAGGANTEAFF.

This clone was seen a handful of times. The chain has TRBV7-9 and TRBJ2-3; a weak D match, TRBD1 (6 bases). Trimming stripped 5 bases from V and 0 bases from J, with 21 bases between. The CDR3 has 18 residues. Germline V CDR1 and CDR2: SEHNR, FQNEAQ (reference sequence). This CDR3 is CASSHVPGGRPSTDTQYF. For the CDR3, the DNA is TGTGCCAGCAGCCATGTTCCTGGGGGCCGGCCTAGCACAGATACGCAGTATTTT.

A few counts support this clone. The chain links TRBV16 to TRBJ2-5; the D gene is possibly TRBD2 (5 bases). V gave up 0 bases and J gave up 4 bases, with 6 bases separating them. The CDR3 runs 13 residues. The germline V gene has CDR1 KGHSY and CDR2 FQNENV. CDR3: CASSQSRGETQYF. The CDR3 region has the DNA TGTGCCAGCAGCCAATCTCGGGGAGAGACCCAGTACTTC. The full variable domain, rest sourced from reference TRBV16 and TRBJ2-5, is GEEVAQTPKHLVRGEGQKAKLYCAPIKGHSYVFWYQQVLKNEFKFLISFQNENVFDETGMPKERFSAKCLPNSPCSLEIQATKLEDSAVYFCASSQSRGETQYFGPGTRLLVL.

V is TRBV10-1 and J is TRBJ1-2; 9 nucleotides line up with TRBD1. This CDR3 spans 15 amino acids. The V gene's germline CDR1 is WNHNN and CDR2 SYGVQD (reference sequence). Germline trimming cut 5 bases from V and 4 bases from J; bases unmatched to any gene: 8. This CDR3 reads CASSTSTGGPYGYTF. The CDR3 DNA is TGCGCCAGCAGTACGTCCACAGGGGGCCCCTATGGCTACACCTTC.

This clone was seen only once. V usage is TRBV2 and J usage is TRBJ2-7, with TRBD2 matching over 8 bases. The junction had 7 bases not matched to a gene; V was cut back by 6 bases and J by 6 bases. There are 13 residues in the CDR3. In germline, CDR1 is SNHLY, CDR2 FYNNEI. The CDR3 loop reads CASSRGLVGEQYV. In nucleotides, the CDR3 is TGTGCCAGCAGCCGGGGACTAGTGGGCGAGCAGTACGTC.

V and J are TRBV9 and TRBJ1-4; D gene uncertain. The germline CDR1 and CDR2 sequences are SGDLS and YYNGEE. The CDR3 has 14 residues. Trimming cost V 4 bases and J 7 bases, with 14 bases left between them. DNA of the CDR3: TGTGCCAGCAGCCCGGCCGCGGAGCTTGAAAAACTGTTTTTT. It translates to CASSPAAELEKLFF.

The rearrangement links TRBV28 to TRBJ2-3; TRBD1 might be the D (5 bases). Germline values: CDR1 MDHEN, CDR2 SYDVKM. Trimming took off 6 bases at V and 0 bases at J, with 16 bases between the two ends. This CDR3 region has 16 residues. CDR3 amino acids: CASSTPTAYSTDTQYF. CDR3 nucleotide sequence: TGTGCCAGCAGCACTCCGACAGCCTATAGCACAGATACGCAGTATTTT.

The chain employs TRBV6-5 and TRBJ1-2; TRBD1 aligns across 8 bases. The CDR3 covers 11 residues. Germline V gene data show CDR1 as MNHEY and CDR2 as SVGAGI. Losses at the gene ends were 10 bases for V and 4 bases for J; bases not matched to a gene: 2. The CDR3 is CATGTGYGYTF. The CDR3 DNA reads TGTGCCACCGGGACAGGCTATGGCTACACCTTC.

V and J are TRBV12-3 or TRBV12-4 and TRBJ1-2; 10 nucleotides match TRBD1. V lost 3 bases, J lost 8 bases, and 3 bases stayed unmatched. The CDR3 runs 13 residues. The CDR3 region is CASSFGTGAGYTF. CDR3 coding DNA: TGTGCCAGCAGTTTTGGGACAGGGGCCGGCTACACCTTC.

This rearrangement joins TRBV18 to TRBJ1-2, with no clear D. Looked up from germline, CDR1 is KGHSH and CDR2 is LQKENI. This CDR3 contains 12 residues. Trimming shortened V by 3 bases and J by 8 bases, and 10 bases separated the two germline ends. The CDR3 loop is CASSPGPRGYTF. The CDR3 nucleotides are TGTGCCAGCTCACCTGGTCCCAGGGGCTACACCTTC.

The chain combines TRBV12-3 or TRBV12-4 with TRBJ1-2; D is undetermined. V was shortened by 7 bases and J by 6 bases, with 9 bases between the two germline ends. The CDR3 runs 11 residues. This CDR3 reads CASTPGNGYTF. In nucleotides, the CDR3 is TGTGCCAGCACCCCCGGCAATGGCTACACCTTC.

This clone was detected only a few times. This sequence joins TRBV6-5 and TRBJ1-1; the D gene is possibly TRBD1 (5 bases). V was pared by 3 bases and J by 4 bases, with 12 bases between. Germline V CDR1 and CDR2: MNHEY, SVGAGI. This CDR3 region has 14 residues. DNA for the CDR3: TGTGCCAGCAGTTATAGGTGGGGCGGCACTGAAGCTTTCTTT. As protein: CASSYRWGGTEAFF.

The chain is built from TRBV6-4 and TRBJ1-2; D perhaps matches TRBD1 (6 bases). Trimming cost V 6 bases and J 3 bases, with 14 bases left between them. Germline V lookup: CDR1 MRHNA, CDR2 SNTAGT. The CDR3 contains 14 residues. The CDR3 is CASSATGTYYGYTF. CDR3 DNA sequence: TGTGCCAGCAGCGCAACCGGGACATACTATGGCTACACCTTC.

This clone has only a few counts. J is TRBJ2-4 and V is TRBV11-2; 13 positions agree with TRBD2. CDR3 length: 17 residues. CDR1 is SGHAT and CDR2 is FQNNGV in the germline V gene. Trimming removed 6 bases from V and 6 bases from J; junction bases left unmatched: 11. CDR3 in amino acids: CASRRTSGRRKGNIQYF. DNA of the CDR3: TGTGCCAGCAGACGGACTAGCGGGAGAAGAAAGGGAAACATTCAGTACTTC.

This chain uses TRBV25-1 with TRBJ1-5; D is ambiguous. The V end was cut by 4 bases, the J end by 1 base, with 5 bases between. The CDR3 length is 13 residues. Germline CDR1 is MGHDK and CDR2 is SYGVNS. CDR3 in DNA: TGTGCCAGCAGTGGAGGGAGCAATCAGCCCCAGCATTTT. As protein: CASSGGSNQPQHF.

The gene calls are TRBV11-3 and TRBJ1-1; 8 bases align to TRBD1. V dropped 5 bases and J dropped 2; count of bases not matched to a gene: 7. This CDR3 comprises 15 residues. Germline values: CDR1 SGHNT, CDR2 YENEEA. CDR3 coding DNA: TGTGCCAGCAGCCCCCGGACAGGGCCTAACACTGAAGCTTTCTTT. Amino acids: CASSPRTGPNTEAFF. The whole variable domain, remainder taken from reference TRBV11-3 and TRBJ1-1, is EAGVVQSPRYKIIEKKQPVAFWCNPISGHNTLYWYLQNLGQGPELLIRYENEEAVDDSQLPKDRFSAERLKGVDSTLKIQPAELGDSAVYLCASSPRTGPNTEAFFGQGTRLTVV.

This clone was seen only once. The chain recombines TRBV4-1 with TRBJ2-2; 7 bases are shared with TRBD1. Germline V CDR1 and CDR2: MGHRA, YSYEKL. Losses at the gene ends were 2 bases for V and 9 bases for J; bases not matched to a gene: 6. CDR3 length equals 14 residues. CDR3 protein: CASSQNQQGRELFF. As DNA, the CDR3 is TGCGCCAGCAGCCAAAATCAACAGGGGCGGGAGCTGTTTTTT.

The chain couples TRBV6-1 to TRBJ1-5; D remains ambiguous. Germline CDR1 and CDR2: MNHNS and SASEGT. V was cut by 2 bases and J by 5 bases, with 10 bases left in between. The CDR3 has 14 amino acids. For the CDR3, the DNA is TGTGCCAGCAGTGAAACTGTGGGGTATCAGCCCCAGCATTTT. Protein product: CASSETVGYQPQHF.